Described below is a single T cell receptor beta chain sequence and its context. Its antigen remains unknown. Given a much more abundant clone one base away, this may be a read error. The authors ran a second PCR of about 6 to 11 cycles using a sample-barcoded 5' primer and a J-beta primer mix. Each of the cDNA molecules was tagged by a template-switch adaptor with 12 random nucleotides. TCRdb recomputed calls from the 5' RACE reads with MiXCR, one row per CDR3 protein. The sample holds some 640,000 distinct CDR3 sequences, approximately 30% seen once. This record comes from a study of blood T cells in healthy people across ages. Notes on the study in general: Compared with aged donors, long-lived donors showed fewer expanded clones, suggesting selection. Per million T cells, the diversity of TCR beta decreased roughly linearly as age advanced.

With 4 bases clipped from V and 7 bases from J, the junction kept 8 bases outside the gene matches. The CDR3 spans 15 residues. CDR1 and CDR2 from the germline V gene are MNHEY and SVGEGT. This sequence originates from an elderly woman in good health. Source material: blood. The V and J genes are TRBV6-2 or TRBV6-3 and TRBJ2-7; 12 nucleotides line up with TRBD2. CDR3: CASSSASGGDNEQYF. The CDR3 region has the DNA TGTGCCAGCAGTTCGGCTAGCGGGGGGGACAATGAGCAGTACTTC.